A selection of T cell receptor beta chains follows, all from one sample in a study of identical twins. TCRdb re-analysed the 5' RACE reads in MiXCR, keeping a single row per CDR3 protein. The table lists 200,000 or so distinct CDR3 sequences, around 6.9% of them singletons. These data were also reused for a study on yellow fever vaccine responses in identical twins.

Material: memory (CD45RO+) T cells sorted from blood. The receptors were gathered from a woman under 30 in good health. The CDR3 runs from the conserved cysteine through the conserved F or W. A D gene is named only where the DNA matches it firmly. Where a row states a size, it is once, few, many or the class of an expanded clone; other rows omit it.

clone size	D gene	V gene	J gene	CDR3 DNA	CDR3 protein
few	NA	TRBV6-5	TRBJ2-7	TGTGCCAGCAGTTACTCCGAAGCTCCCTACGAGCAGTACTTC	CASSYSEAPYEQYF
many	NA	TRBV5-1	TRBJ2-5	TGCGCCAGCAGCTTGACTTCGGCGGCACAAGAGACCCAGTACTTC	CASSLTSAAQETQYF
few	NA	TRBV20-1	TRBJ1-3	TGCAGTGCTAGAGATTCCGACAGAGGAAACACCATATATTTT	CSARDSDRGNTIYF
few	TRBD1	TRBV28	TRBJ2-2	TGTGCCAGCAGTTTATGGACAGGGGGAGGCGGGGAGCTGTTTTTT	CASSLWTGGGGELFF
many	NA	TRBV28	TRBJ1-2	TGTGCCAGCAGTTCCCTGGAGGCCTCGTACGGCTACACCTTC	CASSSLEASYGYTF
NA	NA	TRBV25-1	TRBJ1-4	TGTGCCAGCAGTCTTCGAGAGGCAGGTGCAACTAATGAAAAACTGTTTTTT	CASSLREAGATNEKLFF
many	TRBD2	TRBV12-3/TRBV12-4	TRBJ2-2	TGTGCCAGCAGTCCGACTAGCGGGGGGAGTACCGGGGAGCTGTTTTTT	CASSPTSGGSTGELFF
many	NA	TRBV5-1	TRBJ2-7	TGCGCCAGCAGCTTGGAACGGGGTAACTACGAGCAGTACTTC	CASSLERGNYEQYF
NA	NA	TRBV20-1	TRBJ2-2	TGCAGTGCTAGAGATATGGGTAGCGGGGAGCTGTTTTTT	CSARDMGSGELFF
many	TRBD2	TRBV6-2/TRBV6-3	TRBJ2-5	TGTGCCAGCAGTAAAGCGGGGACGAATCAGGGAACCCAGTACTTC	CASSKAGTNQGTQYF
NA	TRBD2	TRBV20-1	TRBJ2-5	TGCAGTCCAAGGGGACTAGCGGGAGAGGGGAGAGAGACCCAGTACTTC	CSPRGLAGEGRETQYF
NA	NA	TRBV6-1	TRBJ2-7	TGTGCCAGCAGTGAATTGACCCTCGGGGAGCAGTACTTC	CASSELTLGEQYF
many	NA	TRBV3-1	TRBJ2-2	TGTGCCAGCAGCCAAGCTTCAGGGATGAACACCGGGGAGCTGTTTTTT	CASSQASGMNTGELFF
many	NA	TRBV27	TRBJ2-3	TGTGCCAGCAGCCTAACTAACCCAGATACGCAGTATTTT	CASSLTNPDTQYF
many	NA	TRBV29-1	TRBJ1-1	TGCAGCGTTGACCTAGGGCAGGTGAACACTGAAGCTTTCTTT	CSVDLGQVNTEAFF
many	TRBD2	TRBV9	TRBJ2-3	TGTGCCAGCAGCTTAAGGACTAGCGGGAGTATGAAGGGCACAGATACGCAGTATTTT	CASSLRTSGSMKGTDTQYF
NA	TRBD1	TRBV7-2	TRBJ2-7	TGTGCCAGCAGCTCCCGACCAGGGGGTGGCGAGCAGTACTTC	CASSSRPGGGEQYF
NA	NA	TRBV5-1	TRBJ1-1	TGCGCCAGCAGCTTGCTTGGGGGCGCGAGCACTGAAGCTTTCTTT	CASSLLGGASTEAFF
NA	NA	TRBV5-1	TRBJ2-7	TGCGCCAGCAGCTTCGGGACGTCAAAGGGCGAGCAGTACTTC	CASSFGTSKGEQYF
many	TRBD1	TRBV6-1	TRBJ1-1	TGTGCCACTGGAGGACAGGTGAACACTGAAGCTTTCTTT	CATGGQVNTEAFF
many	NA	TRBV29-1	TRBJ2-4	TGCAGCGTTGAGGGTATGTTGGGGGACACAGAGTACTTC	CSVEGMLGDTEYF
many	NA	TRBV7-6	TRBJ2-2	TGTGCCAGCAGCTTAGTCGGAGCTAGCGTGTGGAACACCGGGGAGCTGTTTTTT	CASSLVGASVWNTGELFF
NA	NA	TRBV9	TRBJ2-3	TGTGCCAGCAGCGTAGAGGGCAGGGGCACAGATACGCAGTATTTT	CASSVEGRGTDTQYF
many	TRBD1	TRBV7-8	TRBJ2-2	TGTGCCAGCAGCTTAGTCCCCCGGGACAGGGCGAGAACCGGGGAGCTGTTTTTT	CASSLVPRDRARTGELFF
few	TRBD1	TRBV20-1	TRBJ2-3	TGCAGTGCTAGAGAAGGGACAGATAGCACAGATACGCAGTATTTT	CSAREGTDSTDTQYF
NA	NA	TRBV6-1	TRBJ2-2	TGTGCCAGCAGTCGCCGGGACTCCCCCTCGACCGGGGAGCTGTTTTTT	CASSRRDSPSTGELFF
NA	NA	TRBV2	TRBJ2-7	TGTGCCAGCAGTGAATTGGGCGGATACGAGCAGTACTTC	CASSELGGYEQYF
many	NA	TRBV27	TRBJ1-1	TGTGCCAGCAGTTTCACAGTACTCAAGAACACTGAAGCTTTCTTT	CASSFTVLKNTEAFF
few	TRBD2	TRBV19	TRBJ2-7	TGTGCCAGTAGTACGACTAGCGGGAGTATTGTATACGAGCAGTACTTC	CASSTTSGSIVYEQYF
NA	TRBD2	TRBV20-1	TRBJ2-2	TGCAGTGCTAGACCCCGGACTAGCGGGAGCCTAGTTTACGGGGAGCTGTTTTTT	CSARPRTSGSLVYGELFF
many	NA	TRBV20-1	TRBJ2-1	TGCAGTGCTAGAGCTAGGGCGGGGACTTACAATGAGCAGTTCTTC	CSARARAGTYNEQFF
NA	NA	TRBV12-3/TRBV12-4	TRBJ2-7	TGTGCCAGCAGTTTCCAGGTGGACTACGAGCAGTACTTC	CASSFQVDYEQYF
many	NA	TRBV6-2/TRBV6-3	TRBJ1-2	TGTGCCAGCAGTTACGGAAAAGCTAACTATGGCTACACCTTC	CASSYGKANYGYTF
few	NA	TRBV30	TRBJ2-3	TGTGCCTGGAGTGTAGGTGGATACGGAGATACGCAGTATTTT	CAWSVGGYGDTQYF
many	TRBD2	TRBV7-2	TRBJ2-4	TGTGCCAGCAGCTTAGCGCTCGGACTAGCGGGAGGAAGGGCCAAAAACATTCAGTACTTC	CASSLALGLAGGRAKNIQYF
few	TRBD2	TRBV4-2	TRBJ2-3	TGTGCCAGCAGTCTCGCCCTTAGCGGGGGGGCGACAGATACGCAGTATTTT	CASSLALSGGATDTQYF
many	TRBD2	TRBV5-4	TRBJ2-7	TGTGCCAGCAGCTTGGGAGGGACTAGCCGGTACGAGCAGTACTTC	CASSLGGTSRYEQYF
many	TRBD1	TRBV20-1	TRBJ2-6	TGCAGTGCTAGAACCGGGACAGGGGGTACCTCTGGGGCCAACGTCCTGACTTTC	CSARTGTGGTSGANVLTF
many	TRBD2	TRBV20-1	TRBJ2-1	TGCAGTGCCGACTGGACTAGCGGGAGGTCCTATGAGCAGTTCTTC	CSADWTSGRSYEQFF
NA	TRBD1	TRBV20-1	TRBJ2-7	TGCAGTGCTTTGGGACAGTTCTCCTACGAGCAGTACTTC	CSALGQFSYEQYF
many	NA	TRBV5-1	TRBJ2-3	TGCGCCAGCAGCTTGGGCGCGGGGACTAGCACAGATACGCAGTATTTT	CASSLGAGTSTDTQYF
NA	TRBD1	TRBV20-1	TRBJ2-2	TGCAGTGCTGGCAACAGGGGTTCTGGCCCCGGGGAGCTGTTTTTT	CSAGNRGSGPGELFF
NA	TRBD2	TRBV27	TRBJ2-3	TGTGCCAGCAGTTTTCAGGGGAAAGGCGGGAGGAGGGTGGATACGCAGTATTTT	CASSFQGKGGRRVDTQYF
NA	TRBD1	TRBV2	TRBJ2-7	TGTGCCAGCAGTGCTGGGTGGCAGGGGGCCTACGAGCAGTACTTC	CASSAGWQGAYEQYF
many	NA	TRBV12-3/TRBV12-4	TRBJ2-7	TGTGCCAGCAAACCCTCGGCTACCGAGCAGTACTTC	CASKPSATEQYF
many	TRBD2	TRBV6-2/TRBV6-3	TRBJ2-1	TGTGCCAGCACCGGTAGCGGGAGTAGCTATGAGCAGTTCTTC	CASTGSGSSYEQFF
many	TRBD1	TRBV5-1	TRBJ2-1	TGCGCCAGCAGCACGGGTGGGACAGGGACCCTAAATGAGCAGTTCTTC	CASSTGGTGTLNEQFF
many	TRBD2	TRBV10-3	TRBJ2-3	TGTGCCATCAGTGTAGCGGGGGGCACAGATACGCAGTATTTT	CAISVAGGTDTQYF